Given below is one TCR beta chain in context. Its antigen is not known. These data belong to a study of CD4+ T cells in melanoma. Study outcomes and limitations: In melanoma, neoantigen-specific CD4+ T cells reportedly differed in differentiation state. CD8+ T cell, macrophage and B cell function reportedly correlated with neoantigen-specific CD4+ T cells.

Sequenced by immunoSEQ multiplex PCR; TCRdb stores in-frame clones only, minus some. The sample has about 50,000 clones; approximately 89% are singletons. Trimming took off 5 bases at V and 6 bases at J, with 11 bases between the two ends. There are 12 residues in the CDR3. CDR1 is MDHEN, CDR2 SYDVKM, per germline. This receptor was taken from a human donor with melanoma. The genes are TRBV28 and TRBJ2-7; no definite D call. Sequencing was performed on peripheral blood. The CDR3 nucleotides read TGTGCCAGCAGTAGCCTCTCGCGCGAGCAGTACTTC. Its translation is CASSSLSREQYF.